What follows are 25 T cell receptor beta chains derived from one specimen sequenced in a study of T-cell reconstitution after alpha-beta-depleted transplantation in children. Unique molecular identifiers were incorporated into the prepared TCRbeta library. Each CDR3 protein gets one entry after TCRdb re-called the PCR reads with MiXCR. This repertoire shows about 600,000 distinct CDR3 sequences, under 30% found once; its top ten account for 13% to 15%. Source: PBMCs, mostly from graft donor cells, taken 360 days after TCRalphabeta/CD19-depleted stem cell transplant. Receptors originate from a boy under two years old who had a stem cell transplant for acute myeloid leukemia, so the T cells may come from the graft donor.

Many counts were recorded for this clonotype. The chain joins TRBV29-1 to TRBJ2-6; a weak D match, TRBD1 (5 bases). The CDR3 consists of 16 residues. Germline V lookup: CDR1 SQVTM, CDR2 ANQGSEA. The ends were cut back, 3 bases at V and 0 bases at J, with 12 bases in the middle. The CDR3 coding sequence is TGCAGCGTTGAGATAGGGGAAAACTCTGGGGCCAACGTCCTGACTTTC. It translates to CSVEIGENSGANVLTF.

This clonotype was recorded many times. The CDR3 spells CASSTIERTEETQYF. Written as DNA, the CDR3 is TGTGCCAGCAGTACCATCGAAAGGACGGAAGAGACCCAGTACTTC. This sequence joins TRBV2 and TRBJ2-5; D is unresolved. The CDR3 spans 15 residues. Between the trimmed V and J ends, which lost 5 bases and 3 bases, there was a span of 16 bases. Germline CDR1 is SNHLY and CDR2 is FYNNEI.

The chain links TRBV6-1 to TRBJ2-2, with unresolved D. Trimming shortened V by 6 bases and J by 4 bases, and 21 bases separated the two germline ends. The CDR3 consists of 17 residues. In germline, CDR1 is MNHNS, CDR2 SASEGT. The CDR3 protein is CASRTPKARGSTGELFF. The CDR3 bases are TGTGCCAGCAGAACTCCTAAGGCCCGAGGCAGCACCGGGGAGCTGTTTTTT.

The J gene is TRBJ2-5, the V gene TRBV5-1, with D perhaps matching TRBD2 (5 bases). V gave up 4 bases and J gave up 0 bases, with 13 bases separating them. The germline CDR1 and CDR2 sequences are SGHRS and YFSETQ. The CDR3 spans 15 residues. In DNA, the CDR3 is TGCGCCAGCAGCCAAGGACTCATGTACCAAGAGACCCAGTACTTC. Encoded protein: CASSQGLMYQETQYF.

This clonotype was found a few times. The rearrangement joins TRBV20-1 to TRBJ2-1, with 16 positions matching TRBD2. From germline, CDR1 is DFQATT and CDR2 SNEGSKA (reference sequence). J gave up 10 bases and V 6 bases, and 6 bases lay outside the gene matches. The CDR3 runs to 14 residues. CDR3 loop: CSALGLAGGEEQFF. The CDR3 DNA reads TGCAGTGCCCTGGGACTAGCGGGGGGGGAGGAGCAGTTCTTC.

The rearrangement uses TRBV4-2 and TRBJ2-2; 11 nucleotides match TRBD1. This CDR3 spans 15 amino acids. The J segment lost 6 bases and the V segment lost 4 bases, leaving 4 bases of the junction unmatched. Looked up from germline, CDR1 is LGHNA and CDR2 is YNFKEQ. The DNA of the CDR3 is TGTGCCAGCAGCCGTGGACAGGGGGCCTCCGGGGAGCTGTTTTTT. Translated, it gives CASSRGQGASGELFF.

This clonotype occurred many times. The J gene is TRBJ2-7, the V gene TRBV12-3 or TRBV12-4; TRBD1 might be the D (6 bases). The CDR3 sequence is 13 residues long. Trimming stripped 6 bases from V and 6 bases from J, with 15 bases between. DNA of the CDR3: TGTGCCAGCAGGGCTTGGGACAACGGCGAGCAGTACTTC. It is translated as CASRAWDNGEQYF.

V and J are TRBV4-2 and TRBJ2-5, with D perhaps TRBD2 (5 bases). V was pared by 0 bases and J by 4 bases, with 12 bases between. This CDR3 region has 15 residues. Germline CDR1 and CDR2: LGHNA and YNFKEQ. Here the CDR3 DNA reads TGTGCCAGCAGCCAAGAACGGCGGGCCAGAGAGACCCAGTACTTC. It yields the protein CASSQERRARETQYF.

This clonotype was counted at least ten times. The chain combines TRBV12-3 or TRBV12-4 with TRBJ2-3; D gene uncertain. V shed 11 bases and J shed 4 bases, with 4 bases lying between them. The CDR3 has 9 residues. DNA of the CDR3: TGTGCCTCGGCAGATACGCAGTATTTT. It codes for CASADTQYF.

A few counts support this clonotype. The chain carries TRBV29-1 and TRBJ2-3; 8 positions agree with TRBD1. The V gene end was trimmed by 6 bases and the J gene end by 2 bases; junction bases not matched to a gene: 7. Germline V gene data show CDR1 as SQVTM and CDR2 as ANQGSEA. This CDR3 region has 14 residues. CDR3 in amino acids: CSVGRTGYTDTQYF. The CDR3 nucleotides are TGCAGCGTCGGCAGGACAGGGTACACAGATACGCAGTATTTT.

The CDR3 region is CSVEDPKGAGQPQHF. The CDR3 region has the DNA TGCAGCGTTGAAGACCCGAAAGGCGCGGGTCAGCCCCAGCATTTT. The chain recombines TRBV29-1 with TRBJ1-5; the D is unclear. With 0 bases removed from V and 6 bases from J, the gap between germline ends came to 15 bases. The CDR3 has 15 residues. Germline CDR1 is SQVTM and CDR2 is ANQGSEA.

In its sample, this clonotype was seen many times. The chain recombines TRBV7-8 with TRBJ2-5, with 9 bases lining up with TRBD2. Germline lookup yields CDR1 SGHVS and CDR2 FQNEAQ. The V segment lost 5 bases and the J segment 5 bases; nucleotides outside the gene matches: 6. The CDR3 is 14 residues long. DNA of the CDR3: TGTGCCAGCAGCGGTTTAGCGGGGGCGGAGACCCAGTACTTC. This sequence encodes CASSGLAGAETQYF.

As for this clonotype: This CDR3 is missing its conserved last phenylalanine or tryptophan, likely due to a read error. The CDR3 DNA is TGCGCCAGCAGCCAGCACCCCAAGTCGGTAGAGAATGAAAAACTGTTTTGT. Translated: CASSQHPKSVENEKLFC. This sequence joins TRBV4-3 and TRBJ1-4, with D unclear. The length of the CDR3 is 17 residues. Deletions cut 3 bases from V and 5 bases from J, with 19 bases between. CDR1 and CDR2 from the germline V gene are LGHNA and YSLEER.

This clonotype was seen at least ten times. The chain uses TRBV28 and TRBJ1-6; D gene unclear. V lost 4 bases to trimming and J lost 10 bases, with 11 bases between them. CDR3 length: 13 amino acids. Germline V gives CDR1 MDHEN, CDR2 SYDVKM. CDR3 nucleotides: TGTGCCAGCAGTTCCCCTCATGACTCACCCCTCCACTTT. Its protein is CASSSPHDSPLHF.

The chain has TRBV6-5 and TRBJ2-1, with D possibly matching TRBD2 (6 bases). Trimming took off 0 bases at V and 7 bases at J, with 13 bases between the two ends. CDR3 length: 15 amino acids. CDR1 is MNHEY, CDR2 SVGAGI, per germline. In DNA form, the CDR3 reads TGTGCCAGCAGTTACTCGCTTGGGGGGAGGAATGAGCAGTTCTTC. Protein sequence: CASSYSLGGRNEQFF.

This clonotype has a count of ten or more. CDR3 residues: CASSLTGGGYNEQFF. CDR3 nucleotide sequence: TGTGCCAGCAGCCTCACCGGGGGGGGCTACAATGAGCAGTTCTTC. This chain uses TRBV7-2 with TRBJ2-1; 8 bases are shared with TRBD2. This CDR3 has 15 amino acids. Unmatched junction bases numbered 6, after V lost 5 bases and J lost 3 bases. CDR1 is SGHTA, CDR2 FQGNSA, per germline.

Turning to this clonotype: Being one base from a much bigger clone, this may be a read error. V is TRBV20-1 and J is TRBJ2-5, with 7 bases matching TRBD2. Unmatched junction bases numbered 11, after V lost 4 bases and J lost 0 bases. Germline CDR1 is DFQATT and CDR2 is SNEGSKA (reference sequence). CDR3 length equals 16 residues. CDR3 sequence reads: CSATLLIAGDQETQYF. CDR3 in DNA: TGCAGTGCTACCCTGTTGATAGCGGGCGACCAAGAGACCCAGTACTTC.

The gene calls are TRBV12-3 or TRBV12-4 and TRBJ1-1; D is unresolved. The V gene lost 5 bases and the J gene lost 4 bases, with 11 bases spanning the gap. The CDR3 sequence is 13 residues long. Here the CDR3 DNA reads TGTGCCAGCAGTCTAAGACCGGGCACTGAAGCTTTCTTT. It translates to CASSLRPGTEAFF.

V is TRBV20-1 and J is TRBJ1-6; D uncertain. The CDR3 contains 16 residues. From germline, CDR1 is DFQATT and CDR2 SNEGSKA (reference sequence). The ends were cut back, 4 bases at V and 10 bases at J, with 23 bases in the middle. CDR3 sequence reads: CSAKANGDALKSPLHF. DNA for the CDR3: TGCAGTGCTAAAGCTAACGGCGACGCTCTAAAATCACCCCTCCACTTT.

The chain has TRBV21-1 and TRBJ2-5. TRBV21-1 is termed a pseudogene. The CDR3 is 12 amino acids. CDR3 sequence (DNA): TGTGCCACCCCAACCGGAGAAGAGACCCAGTACTTC. Translated: CATPTGEETQYF.

This clonotype was detected many times. V is TRBV12-3 or TRBV12-4 and J is TRBJ1-5; D is ambiguous. CDR3 length: 12 amino acids. The V and J ends lost 1 base and 6 bases respectively, with 4 bases between them. CDR3 sequence: CASSLESQPQHF. DNA for the CDR3: TGTGCCAGCAGTTTAGAAAGTCAGCCCCAGCATTTT.

The chain employs TRBV11-2 and TRBJ2-6; D not certain. V was clipped by 2 bases and J by 1 base, with 18 bases between them. The CDR3 has 19 residues. Germline V gene data show CDR1 as SGHAT and CDR2 as FQNNGV. The CDR3, as DNA: TGTGCCAGCAGCTTAAGTTCGAGAAGGGTCCTATCTGGGGCCAACGTCCTGACTTTC. It is translated as CASSLSSRRVLSGANVLTF. Full variable domain (rest looked up from reference TRBV11-2 and TRBJ2-6): EAGVAQSPRYKIIEKRQSVAFWCNPISGHATLYWYQQILGQGPKLLIQFQNNGVVDDSQLPKDRFSAERLKGVDSTLKIQPAKLEDSAVYLCASSLSSRRVLSGANVLTFGAGSRLTVL.

This clonotype was picked up many times. J is TRBJ2-1 and V is TRBV11-2; 10 nucleotides line up with TRBD2. V gave up 3 bases and J gave up 6 bases; unmatched junction bases: 5. CDR1 is SGHAT, CDR2 FQNNGV, per germline. CDR3 size: 15 residues. DNA for the CDR3: TGTGCCAGCAGCTTGTCGGAGCGGGGGGGCAATGAGCAGTTCTTC. Translated: CASSLSERGGNEQFF.

This clonotype was picked up a small number of times. The gene calls are TRBV28 and TRBJ2-7; D gene ambiguous. Germline assignment: CDR1 MDHEN and CDR2 SYDVKM. The V end lost 7 bases, the J end lost 6 bases, and 16 bases lay between the germline ends. The CDR3 totals 13 residues. CDR3 DNA: TGTGCCAGCAAATCTGGATGGGGTGGCGAGCAGTACGTC. Translated, it gives CASKSGWGGEQYV.

Many counts were recorded for this clonotype. This chain connects TRBV7-2 to TRBJ2-1; 7 nucleotides line up with TRBD1. J lost 3 bases, V lost 5 bases, and 10 bases had no gene match. Germline V gives CDR1 SGHTA, CDR2 FQGNSA. The CDR3 is 16 residues long. CDR3 in DNA: TGTGCCAGCAGCCCCCCGACAGGGATCGGCTACAATGAGCAGTTCTTC. It encodes CASSPPTGIGYNEQFF.